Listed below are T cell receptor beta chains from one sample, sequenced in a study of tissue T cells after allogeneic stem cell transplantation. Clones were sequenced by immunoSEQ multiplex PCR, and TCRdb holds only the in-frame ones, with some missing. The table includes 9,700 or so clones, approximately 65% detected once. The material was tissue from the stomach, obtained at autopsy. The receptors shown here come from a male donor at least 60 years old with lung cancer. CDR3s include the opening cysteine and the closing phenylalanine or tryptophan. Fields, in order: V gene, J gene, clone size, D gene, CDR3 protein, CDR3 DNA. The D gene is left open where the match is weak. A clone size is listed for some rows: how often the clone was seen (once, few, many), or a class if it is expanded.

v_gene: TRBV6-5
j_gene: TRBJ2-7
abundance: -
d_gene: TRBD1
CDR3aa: CATHPRGPLYEQYF
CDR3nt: TGTGCCACACATCCCAGGGGGCCCCTCTACGAGCAGTACTTC

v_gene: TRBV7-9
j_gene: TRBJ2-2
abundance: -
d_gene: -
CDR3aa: CASSSSAGGGNTGELFF
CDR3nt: TGTGCCAGCAGCTCCTCGGCCGGGGGTGGGAACACCGGGGAGCTGTTTTTT

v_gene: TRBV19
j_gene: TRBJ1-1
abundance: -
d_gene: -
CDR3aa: CASSRGLSGTEAFF
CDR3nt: TGTGCCAGTAGTAGAGGCCTGTCGGGCACTGAAGCTTTCTTT

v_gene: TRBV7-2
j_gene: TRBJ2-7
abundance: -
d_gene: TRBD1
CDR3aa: CASSSNPGTAKISYEQYF
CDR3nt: TGTGCCAGCAGCTCCAACCCCGGGACAGCCAAAATTTCCTACGAGCAGTACTTC

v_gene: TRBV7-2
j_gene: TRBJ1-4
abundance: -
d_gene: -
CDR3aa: CASSLSGPAEKLFF
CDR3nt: TGTGCCAGCAGCTTATCGGGGCCGGCGGAAAAACTGTTTTTT

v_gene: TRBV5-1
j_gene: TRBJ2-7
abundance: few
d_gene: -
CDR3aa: CASSLVPTAYEQYF
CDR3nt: TGCGCCAGCAGCTTGGTACCTACGGCCTACGAGCAGTACTTC

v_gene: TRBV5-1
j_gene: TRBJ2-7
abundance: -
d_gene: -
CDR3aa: CASSLDRYEQYF
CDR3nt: TGCGCCAGCAGCCTCGACAGATACGAGCAGTACTTC

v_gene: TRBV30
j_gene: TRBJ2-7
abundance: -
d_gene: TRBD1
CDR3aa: CAWSDIDRVQSYEQYF
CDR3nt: TGTGCCTGGAGCGATATCGACAGGGTTCAGTCCTACGAGCAGTACTTC

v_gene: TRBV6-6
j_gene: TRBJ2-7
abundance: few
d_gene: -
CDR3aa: CASSYGAYYEQYF
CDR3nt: TGTGCCAGCAGTTACGGGGCCTATTACGAGCAGTACTTC

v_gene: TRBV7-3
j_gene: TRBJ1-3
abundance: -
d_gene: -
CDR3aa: CASSLMAGTGNTIYF
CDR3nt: TGTGCCAGCAGCTTAATGGCAGGGACTGGAAACACCATATATTTT

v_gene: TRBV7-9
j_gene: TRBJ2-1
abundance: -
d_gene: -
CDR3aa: CASSSAAINEQFF
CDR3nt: TGTGCCAGCAGCTCAGCTGCAATCAATGAGCAGTTCTTC

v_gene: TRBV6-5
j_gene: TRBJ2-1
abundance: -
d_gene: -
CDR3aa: CASSLRDPGLNEQFF
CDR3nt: TGTGCCAGCAGTCTACGGGATCCGGGCCTTAATGAGCAGTTCTTC

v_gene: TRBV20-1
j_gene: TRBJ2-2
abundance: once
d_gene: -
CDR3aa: CSASGPARTGELFF
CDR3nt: TGCAGTGCTAGTGGTCCCGCCAGGACCGGGGAGCTGTTTTTT

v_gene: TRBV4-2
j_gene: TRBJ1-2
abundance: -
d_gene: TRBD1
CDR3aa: CASSQGDRGTGYTF
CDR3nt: TGTGCCAGCAGCCAAGGGGACAGAGGTACTGGCTACACCTTC

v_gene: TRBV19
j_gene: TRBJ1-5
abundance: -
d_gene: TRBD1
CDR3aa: CASSTRGQDDQPQHF
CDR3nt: TGTGCCAGTAGTACCCGGGGACAGGACGATCAGCCCCAGCATTTT

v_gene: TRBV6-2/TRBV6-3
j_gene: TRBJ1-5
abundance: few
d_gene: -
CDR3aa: CASSYSQGTHQPQHF
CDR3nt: TGTGCCAGCAGTTACTCGCAGGGGACCCATCAGCCCCAGCATTTT

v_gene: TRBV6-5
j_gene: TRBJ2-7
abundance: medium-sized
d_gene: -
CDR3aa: CASQPTASELQYF
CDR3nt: TGTGCCAGCCAGCCGACAGCTTCGGAATTGCAGTACTTC

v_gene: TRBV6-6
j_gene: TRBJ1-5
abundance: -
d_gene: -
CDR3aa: CASSGQPTAQHF
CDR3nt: TGTGCCAGCAGCGGACAGCCGACAGCCCAGCATTTT

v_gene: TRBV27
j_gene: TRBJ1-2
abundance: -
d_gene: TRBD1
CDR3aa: CASSLFATGAGYTF
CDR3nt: TGTGCCAGCAGTTTATTCGCGACAGGGGCTGGCTACACCTTC

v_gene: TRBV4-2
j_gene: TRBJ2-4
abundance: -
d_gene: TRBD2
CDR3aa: CASSQGVTSGTIAKNIQYF
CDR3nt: TGTGCCAGCAGCCAAGGTGTGACTAGCGGGACTATAGCCAAAAACATTCAGTACTTC

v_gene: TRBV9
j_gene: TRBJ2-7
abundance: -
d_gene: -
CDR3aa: CASSLRGSFEQYF
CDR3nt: TGTGCCAGCAGCCTCCGGGGATCTTTCGAGCAGTACTTC

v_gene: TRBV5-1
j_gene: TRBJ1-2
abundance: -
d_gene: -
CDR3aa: CASSVSDPNYGYTF
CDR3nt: TGCGCCAGCAGCGTCAGCGATCCTAACTATGGCTACACCTTC

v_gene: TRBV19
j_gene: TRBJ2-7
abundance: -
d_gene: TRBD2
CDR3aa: CASSPGTSSYEQYF
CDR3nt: TGTGCCAGTAGTCCGGGGACTAGCTCCTACGAGCAGTACTTC

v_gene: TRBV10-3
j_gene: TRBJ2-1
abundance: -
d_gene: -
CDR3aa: CAIQGLYNEQFF
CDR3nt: TGTGCCATACAGGGACTGTACAATGAGCAGTTCTTC

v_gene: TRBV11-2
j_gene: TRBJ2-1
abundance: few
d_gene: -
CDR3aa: CASSPRMRVGNEQFF
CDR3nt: TGTGCCAGCAGCCCTAGAATGAGGGTCGGTAATGAGCAGTTCTTC